This TCR beta chain originates from a study of cytomegalovirus exposure and HLA in healthy donors. PCR primers comprised 60 Vbeta and 13 Jbeta primers. Authors' methods: Counted up in a later analysis, unique TCR beta chains came to around 80 million, with 9.5 million to 13 million shared. Data came from immunoSEQ multiplex PCR; TCRdb stores just in-frame clones and leaves some out. V, J and clone size were drawn from that table, and D and trimming were deduced from the DNA. This sample has about 130,000 clones, with approximately 74% found just once. Unmatched junction bases numbered 6, after V lost 8 bases and J lost 1 base. CDR1 and CDR2 (germline): SGDLS, YYNGEE. CDR3 length: 13 amino acids.

The TCR comes from a man aged 35 to 55 in good health and CMV-seropositive. The sequenced sample consisted of PBMCs. The J gene is TRBJ2-7, the V gene TRBV9; TRBD1 matches 7 bases. In DNA form, the CDR3 reads TGTGCCAGACCGGACAGGCAGTCCTACGAGCAGTACTTC. It codes for CARPDRQSYEQYF.